The 23 T cell receptor beta chains presented below share a single source sample, sequenced in a study of blood T cell repertoires in COVID-19. Profiled with immunoSEQ multiplex PCR; TCRdb holds only in-frame clones, not every one. Among fewer than 90,000 clones, 65% to 85% were seen once, and the ten largest hold about 15%. Input material: peripheral blood. These receptors were taken from a man aged 55 to 70 with COVID-19, enrolled during active disease.

V and J are TRBV28 and TRBJ2-1; D may be TRBD2 (6 bases). Trimming removed 3 bases from V and 7 bases from J, with 16 bases in between. The CDR3 is made up of 15 amino acids. Germline CDR1 reads MDHEN; CDR2 reads SYDVKM. The CDR3 region is CASSFLTGAGNEQFF. CDR3 in DNA: TGTGCCAGCAGTTTCCTGACGGGAGCCGGGAATGAGCAGTTCTTC. Complete variable domain (other parts from reference TRBV28 and TRBJ2-1): DVKVTQSSRYLVKRTGEKVFLECVQDMDHENMFWYRQDPGLGLRLIYFSYDVKMKEKGDIPEGYSVSREKKERFSLILESASTNQTSMYLCASSFLTGAGNEQFFGPGTRLTVL.

The rearrangement joins TRBV12-3 or TRBV12-4 to TRBJ2-3; no clear D gene. The CDR3 runs to 11 residues. Trimming stripped 6 bases from V and 4 bases from J, with 5 bases between. CDR3 protein: CASSLADTQYF. CDR3 DNA sequence: TGTGCCAGCAGCCTAGCAGATACGCAGTATTTT.

This chain links TRBV19 with TRBJ2-7, with D maybe TRBD1 (5 bases). V was trimmed by 4 bases and J by 4 bases, leaving 8 bases between them. In germline, CDR1 is LNHDA, CDR2 SQIVND (reference sequence). There are 12 residues in the CDR3. CDR3 bases: TGTGCCAGTAGTACTCAGGGTTACGAGCAGTACTTC. It translates to CASSTQGYEQYF.

This clone was counted only a few times. The V call is TRBV18, the J call TRBJ1-3; D perhaps matches TRBD1 (5 bases). The V and J ends lost 2 bases and 2 bases respectively, with 10 bases between them. In germline, CDR1 is KGHSH, CDR2 LQKENI. CDR3 length equals 15 residues. CDR3 coding DNA: TGTGCCAGCTCACCAGGGCCCAGGGCTGGAAACACCATATATTTT. It codes for CASSPGPRAGNTIYF.

The chain links TRBV4-1 to TRBJ2-3; no definite D call. The CDR3 is 14 residues long. Trimming pared 1 base from V and 2 bases from J, leaving 7 bases between. The germline V gene has CDR1 MGHRA and CDR2 YSYEKL. As DNA, the CDR3 is TGCGCCAGCAGCCAAGTTCTAACCACAGATACGCAGTATTTT. It codes for CASSQVLTTDTQYF.

This chain uses TRBV27 with TRBJ2-7, with a possible D match to TRBD1 (6 bases). Germline assignment: CDR1 MNHEY and CDR2 SMNVEV (reference sequence). V dropped 8 bases and J dropped 4 bases, with 18 bases sitting between them. The CDR3 sequence is 14 residues long. CDR3 coding DNA: TGTGCCAGCCCAGATCAGAGGACAGCTTACGAGCAGTACTTC. It is translated as CASPDQRTAYEQYF.

The gene calls are TRBV28 and TRBJ2-3; D might be TRBD2 (6 bases). The CDR3 extends over 15 amino acids. The ends were cut back, 7 bases at V and 3 bases at J, with 17 bases in the middle. The germline gives CDR1 MDHEN, CDR2 SYDVKM. In DNA, the CDR3 is TGTGCCAGCATTAACCGGGACGGGGGAACAGATACGCAGTATTTT. Translation gives CASINRDGGTDTQYF.

The rearrangement joins TRBV7-9 to TRBJ1-2; D gene uncertain. This CDR3 has 14 amino acids. CDR1 and CDR2 from the germline V gene are SEHNR and FQNEAQ (reference sequence). The V and J ends lost 5 bases and 7 bases respectively, with 17 bases between them. The CDR3 DNA sequence: TGTGCCAGCAGCGGAACGTTTTCGAGGAGTGGCTACACCTTC. Translation: CASSGTFSRSGYTF.

The chain carries TRBV20-1 and TRBJ1-1; D not certain. Germline lookup yields CDR1 DFQATT and CDR2 SNEGSKA (reference sequence). Trimming cost V 2 bases and J 1 base, with 2 bases left between them. The CDR3 extends over 11 amino acids. In nucleotides, the CDR3 is TGCAGTGCTAGACAGAACACTGAAGCTTTCTTT. Amino acids: CSARQNTEAFF.

V and J are TRBV5-1 and TRBJ2-5; TRBD2 aligns across 7 bases. Germline values: CDR1 SGHRS, CDR2 YFSETQ. The CDR3 has 16 residues. Germline trimming cut 1 base from V and 2 bases from J; bases unmatched to any gene: 8. CDR3 nucleotides: TGCGCCAGCAGCTTGCGGTTGGGGGGGACTCAAGAGACCCAGTACTTC. Encoded protein: CASSLRLGGTQETQYF.

The V gene is TRBV5-1, the J gene TRBJ2-3; 9 bases map to TRBD2. In germline, CDR1 is SGHRS, CDR2 YFSETQ. The CDR3 contains 14 residues. J lost 2 bases, V lost 4 bases, and 2 bases had no gene match. The CDR3 region is CASSRTSATDTQYF. CDR3 bases: TGCGCCAGCAGCCGGACTAGCGCCACAGATACGCAGTATTTT.

This clone showed up just a few times. This sequence joins TRBV11-2 and TRBJ1-6; no reliable D call. V was cut by 5 bases and J by 9 bases, with 11 bases left in between. This CDR3 has 13 amino acids. CDR1 and CDR2 (germline): SGHAT, FQNNGV. The CDR3 is CASSGDGFSPLHF. CDR3 bases: TGTGCCAGCAGCGGAGATGGTTTTTCACCCCTCCACTTT.

The chain has TRBV9 and TRBJ2-1, with D possibly TRBD2 on 6 matching bases. Germline V gene lookup returns CDR1 SGDLS and CDR2 YYNGEE. The V gene lost 0 bases and the J gene lost 5 bases, with 18 bases spanning the gap. The CDR3 runs to 17 residues. The CDR3 nucleotides read TGTGCCAGCAGCGTAGACCCCCTATGGGGGGTTAACAATGAGCAGTTCTTC. Translated, it gives CASSVDPLWGVNNEQFF.

The chain joins TRBV7-9 to TRBJ1-1; TRBD1 matches at 7 bases. CDR1 SEHNR and CDR2 FQNEAQ come from the germline V gene (reference sequence). J was trimmed by 0 bases and V by 4 bases; bases with no gene match: 2. The CDR3 has 14 residues. This CDR3 is CASSYRGMNTEAFF. The DNA of the CDR3 is TGTGCCAGCAGCTACAGGGGAATGAACACTGAAGCTTTCTTT.

This chain links TRBV29-1 with TRBJ2-7, with 7 bases matching TRBD1. This CDR3 spans 14 amino acids. Germline V gives CDR1 SQVTM, CDR2 ANQGSEA. Trimming removed 3 bases from V and 4 bases from J; junction bases left unmatched: 9. DNA for the CDR3: TGCAGCGTTGATTCGGCCAGGGGGTTTTACGAGCAGTACTTC. This gives the protein CSVDSARGFYEQYF.

This sequence joins TRBV1 and TRBJ1-1. TRBV1 constitutes a pseudogene. This CDR3 contains 13 residues. The CDR3 loop is CTSSPTTNTEAFF. DNA for the CDR3: TGCACCAGCAGCCCGACTACGAACACTGAAGCTTTCTTT.

The chain combines TRBV28 with TRBJ2-3; D possibly corresponds to TRBD1 (5 bases). The CDR3 is 17 residues long. CDR1 is MDHEN and CDR2 is SYDVKM in the germline V gene. V dropped 6 bases and J dropped 5 bases, with 24 bases sitting between them. The DNA of the CDR3 is TGTGCCAGCAGCCAAAGATTAAGGGGTGTCGGCCGAGATACGCAGTATTTT. It yields the protein CASSQRLRGVGRDTQYF.

The chain has TRBV5-1 and TRBJ1-1; 7 positions agree with TRBD1. The germline gives CDR1 SGHRS, CDR2 YFSETQ. The CDR3 runs to 12 residues. The V gene end was trimmed by 2 bases and the J gene end by 8 bases; junction bases not matched to a gene: 3. The CDR3 sequence is CASSLPGQEAFF. The CDR3 bases are TGCGCCAGCAGCTTACCGGGACAGGAAGCTTTCTTT.

In this sample, this clone turned up a few times. The rearrangement links TRBV7-9 to TRBJ2-7; 8 bases agree with TRBD1. The trim removed 5 bases at V and 0 bases at J, leaving 3 bases unmatched. Germline V gene data show CDR1 as SEHNR and CDR2 as FQNEAQ (reference sequence). There are 14 residues in the CDR3. The chain's CDR3 is CASSRDRSSYEQYF. The CDR3 region has the DNA TGTGCCAGCAGCCGGGACAGGAGCTCCTACGAGCAGTACTTC. Full variable domain (missing parts from reference TRBV7-9 and TRBJ2-7): DTGVSQNPRHKITKRGQNVTFRCDPISEHNRLYWYRQTLGQGPEFLTYFQNEAQLEKSRLLSDRFSAERPKGSFSTLEIQRTEQGDSAMYLCASSRDRSSYEQYFGPGTRLTVT.

J is TRBJ1-2 and V is TRBV6-5; 9 bases map to TRBD1. Germline CDR1 reads MNHEY; CDR2 reads SVGAGI. Germline trimming cut 5 bases from V and 2 bases from J; bases unmatched to any gene: 0. The CDR3 is 13 amino acids. The CDR3, as DNA: TGTGCCAGCAGTACAGGGGGCAACTATGGCTACACCTTC. Translation: CASSTGGNYGYTF.

V and J are TRBV5-6 and TRBJ2-5; TRBD2 might be the D (5 bases). The germline V gene has CDR1 SGHDT and CDR2 YYEEEE. The length of the CDR3 is 14 residues. The V and J ends lost 3 bases and 2 bases respectively, with 11 bases between them. Here the CDR3 DNA reads TGTGCCAGCAGCTACGACTATTTGCAAGAGACCCAGTACTTC. Encoded protein: CASSYDYLQETQYF.

The chain couples TRBV19 to TRBJ1-5; D is perhaps TRBD1 (5 bases). Germline V gene sequence: CDR1 LNHDA, CDR2 SQIVND (reference sequence). V lost 6 bases, J lost 7 bases, and 13 bases lay in between. The CDR3 covers 13 residues. CDR3 sequence: CASSYDRNQPQHF. The CDR3 DNA sequence: TGTGCCAGTAGCTATGACAGAAACCAGCCCCAGCATTTT.

The chain couples TRBV7-7 to TRBJ2-5; tentatively, D is TRBD2 (6 bases). Trimming took off 6 bases at V and 3 bases at J, with 17 bases between the two ends. Germline V gene lookup returns CDR1 SSHAT and CDR2 FNYEAQ (reference sequence). The CDR3 has 15 amino acids. CDR3 loop: CASSRVGGGKETQYF. The CDR3 bases are TGTGCCAGCAGTCGTGTGGGGGGAGGAAAAGAGACCCAGTACTTC.